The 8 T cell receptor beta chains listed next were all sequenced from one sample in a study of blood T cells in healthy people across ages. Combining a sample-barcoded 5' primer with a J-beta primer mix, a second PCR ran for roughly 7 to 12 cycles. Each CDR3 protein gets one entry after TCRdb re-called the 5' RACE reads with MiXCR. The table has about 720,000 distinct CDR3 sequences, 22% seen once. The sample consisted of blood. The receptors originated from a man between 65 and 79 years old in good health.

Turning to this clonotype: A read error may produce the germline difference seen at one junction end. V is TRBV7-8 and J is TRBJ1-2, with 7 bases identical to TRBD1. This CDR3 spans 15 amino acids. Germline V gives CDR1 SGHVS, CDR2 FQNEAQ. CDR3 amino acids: CACSLVRTGGGGYTF. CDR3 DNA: TGTGCCTGCAGCTTAGTGAGGACAGGTGGTGGTGGCTACACCTTC.

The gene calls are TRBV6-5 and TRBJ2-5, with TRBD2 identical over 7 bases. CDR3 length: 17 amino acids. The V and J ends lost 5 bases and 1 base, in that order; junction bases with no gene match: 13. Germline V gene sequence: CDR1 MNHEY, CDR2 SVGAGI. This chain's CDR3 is CASSPGTNMLLQETQYF. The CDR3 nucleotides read TGTGCCAGCAGTCCCGGGACTAATATGCTCCTCCAAGAGACCCAGTACTTC.

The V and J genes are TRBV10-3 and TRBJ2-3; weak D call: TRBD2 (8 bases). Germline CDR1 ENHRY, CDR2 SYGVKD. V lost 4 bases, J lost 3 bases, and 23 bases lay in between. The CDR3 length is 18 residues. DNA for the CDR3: TGTGCCATCAGTGGAGTCGGGAGGGCAGGGGGAAATACAGATACGCAGTATTTT. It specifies CAISGVGRAGGNTDTQYF.

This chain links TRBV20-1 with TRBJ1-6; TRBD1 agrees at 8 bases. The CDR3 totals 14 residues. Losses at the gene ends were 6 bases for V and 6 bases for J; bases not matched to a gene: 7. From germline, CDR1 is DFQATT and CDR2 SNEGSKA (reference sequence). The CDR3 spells CSAIPDRGNSPLHF. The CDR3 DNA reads TGCAGTGCCATACCCGACAGGGGTAATTCACCCCTCCACTTT.

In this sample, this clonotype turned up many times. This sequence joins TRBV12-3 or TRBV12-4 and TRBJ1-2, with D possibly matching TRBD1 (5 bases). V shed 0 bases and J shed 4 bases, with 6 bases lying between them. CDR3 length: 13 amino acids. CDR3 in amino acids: CASSLAGVYGYTF. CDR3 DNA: TGTGCCAGCAGTTTAGCAGGGGTCTATGGCTACACCTTC.

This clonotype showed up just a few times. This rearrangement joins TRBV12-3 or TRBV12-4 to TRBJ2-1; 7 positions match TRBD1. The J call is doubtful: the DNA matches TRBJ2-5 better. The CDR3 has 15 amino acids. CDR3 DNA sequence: TGTGCCAGCAGTTTGAAAGGACAGGCCCAAGAGACCCAGTACTTC. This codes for CASSLKGQAQETQYF.

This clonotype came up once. CDR3 region: CASSGRDGDVAGYNEQFF. The CDR3 DNA reads as TGTGCCAGCAGCGGCCGAGACGGGGACGTGGCGGGCTACAATGAGCAGTTCTTC. This sequence joins TRBV9 and TRBJ2-1; D tentatively reads TRBD1 or TRBD2 (5 bases each). Between the trimmed V and J ends, which lost 3 bases and 3 bases, there was a span of 22 bases. This CDR3 has 18 residues. Looked up from germline, CDR1 is SGDLS and CDR2 is YYNGEE.

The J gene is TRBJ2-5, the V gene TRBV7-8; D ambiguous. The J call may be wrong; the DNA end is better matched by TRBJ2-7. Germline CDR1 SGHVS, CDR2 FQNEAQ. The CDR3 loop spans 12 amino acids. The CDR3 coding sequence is TGTGCCAGCAGCCTATCCCTTGACGAGCAGTACTTC. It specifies CASSLSLDEQYF.